Listed below are T cell receptor beta chains from one sample, sequenced in a study of technical replicates of blood from several donors. Some clones are missing from TCRdb's copy, which holds only in-frame ones; the method was immunoSEQ multiplex PCR. The data hold tens of thousands of clones, with 95% to 98% observed a single time. Sequenced input: T cells isolated from PBMCs. These receptors all stem from a human donor in good health. CDR3s include the opening cysteine and the closing phenylalanine or tryptophan. A D gene is named only where the DNA matches it firmly. Clone size, where shown, is once, few, many, or a class for clones that have expanded.

size: NA; D: NA; V: TRBV19; J: TRBJ2-5; DNA: TGTGCCAGTAGTCCCCATCAAGAGACCCAGTACTTC; CDR3: CASSPHQETQYF
size: NA; D: TRBD1; V: TRBV10-3; J: TRBJ1-2; DNA: TGTGCCATCAGTGAGTCAGGGACAGGGTATGATGGCTACACCTTC; CDR3: CAISESGTGYDGYTF
size: NA; D: NA; V: TRBV7-2; J: TRBJ1-1; DNA: TGTGCCAGCAGCTTATTTAGAGGGAACACTGAAGCTTTCTTT; CDR3: CASSLFRGNTEAFF
size: NA; D: NA; V: TRBV29-1; J: TRBJ1-1; DNA: TGCAGCGGTAACAGGGTACAGGCGAACACTGAAGCTTTCTTT; CDR3: CSGNRVQANTEAFF
size: NA; D: TRBD2; V: TRBV9; J: TRBJ2-3; DNA: TGTGCCAGCAGTGGGACTAGCGGGGTAACAGATACGCAGTATTTT; CDR3: CASSGTSGVTDTQYF
size: NA; D: TRBD1; V: TRBV19; J: TRBJ2-5; DNA: TGTGCCAGTAGGGCCCGGGACAGGGGGCCCCAAGAGACCCAGTACTTC; CDR3: CASRARDRGPQETQYF
size: NA; D: TRBD2; V: TRBV27; J: TRBJ2-1; DNA: TGTGCCAGCAGTTCTATCCTAGCGGGAGATCGGAATGAGCAGTTCTTC; CDR3: CASSSILAGDRNEQFF
size: NA; D: NA; V: TRBV5-1; J: TRBJ2-1; DNA: TGCGCCAGCAGCTCCGACACTACAGGGAAGAATGAGCAGTTCTTC; CDR3: CASSSDTTGKNEQFF
size: NA; D: NA; V: TRBV6-5; J: TRBJ1-1; DNA: TGTGCCAGCAGTTACTCGATGGGGGCCAGGAACACTGAAGCTTTCTTT; CDR3: CASSYSMGARNTEAFF
size: once; D: NA; V: TRBV4-1; J: TRBJ2-7; DNA: TGCGCCAGCAGCCAAGTAGTGGGGGCCCGCTCCTACGAGCAGTACTTC; CDR3: CASSQVVGARSYEQYF
size: once; D: TRBD1; V: TRBV6-5; J: TRBJ1-1; DNA: TGTGCCAGCAGTTATGGGACAGGGGGGAACACTGAAGCTTTCTTT; CDR3: CASSYGTGGNTEAFF
size: once; D: TRBD2; V: TRBV13; J: TRBJ2-7; DNA: TGTGCCAGCAGCGATAGCGGGAGCTCCTACGAGCAGTACTTC; CDR3: CASSDSGSSYEQYF
size: NA; D: NA; V: TRBV2; J: TRBJ2-3; DNA: TGTGCCAGCAGTGGTTCGCGGGGCACAGATACGCAGTATTTT; CDR3: CASSGSRGTDTQYF
size: NA; D: NA; V: TRBV9; J: TRBJ2-1; DNA: TGTGCCAGCAGCGTAGGCGGCCAGCAGTTCTTC; CDR3: CASSVGGQQFF
size: NA; D: NA; V: TRBV11-2; J: TRBJ2-7; DNA: TGTGCCAGCAGCGCCGAACAGGGTAGCTACGAGCAGTACTTC; CDR3: CASSAEQGSYEQYF
size: NA; D: NA; V: TRBV6-5; J: TRBJ1-5; DNA: TGTGCCAGCACGAGGCTTGGCAATCAGCCCCAGCATTTT; CDR3: CASTRLGNQPQHF
size: once; D: NA; V: TRBV14; J: TRBJ2-3; DNA: TGTGCCAGCAGCCAAGAAGGAGAAGGTCTCACAGATACGCAGTATTTT; CDR3: CASSQEGEGLTDTQYF
size: once; D: NA; V: TRBV7-9; J: TRBJ2-7; DNA: TGTGCCAGCAGCTTGCCCAGGGAATGGGACGAGCAGTACTTC; CDR3: CASSLPREWDEQYF
size: NA; D: TRBD2; V: TRBV7-8; J: TRBJ2-7; DNA: TGTGCCAGCAGCTTAGATCGGGAGGTCTCCTACGAGCAGTACTTC; CDR3: CASSLDREVSYEQYF
size: NA; D: NA; V: TRBV4-1; J: TRBJ2-3; DNA: TGCGCCAGCAGCCAGGAACAGGCCCTTACGCAGTATTTT; CDR3: CASSQEQALTQYF
size: NA; D: NA; V: TRBV6-1; J: TRBJ1-1; DNA: TGTGCCAGCAGTGCGACAGAAAGGTACACTGAAGCTTTCTTT; CDR3: CASSATERYTEAFF
size: NA; D: TRBD2; V: TRBV7-9; J: TRBJ2-1; DNA: TGTGCCAGCAGTTTAGCGGGGGGCAATGAGCAGTTCTTC; CDR3: CASSLAGGNEQFF
size: NA; D: TRBD2; V: TRBV6-5; J: TRBJ2-1; DNA: TGTGCCAGCAGTTACTCGATCGGGACTAGCGGGCGCGGGCAGTTCTTC; CDR3: CASSYSIGTSGRGQFF
size: NA; D: TRBD2; V: TRBV13; J: TRBJ2-3; DNA: TGTGCCAGCAGAGAAATAGGTCTAGCGGGGGATGCTACGCAGTATTTT; CDR3: CASREIGLAGDATQYF
size: NA; D: TRBD1; V: TRBV27; J: TRBJ1-1; DNA: TGTGCCAGCAGCATCGACAGGGCGAGGACTGAAGCTTTCTTT; CDR3: CASSIDRARTEAFF
size: NA; D: NA; V: TRBV6-5; J: TRBJ1-2; DNA: TGTGCCAGCAGTTACTTCGTGTTCTATGGCTACACCTTC; CDR3: CASSYFVFYGYTF
size: few; D: TRBD1; V: TRBV14; J: TRBJ1-1; DNA: TGTGCCAGCAGCCAGGACAGGGTAAGAGCTTTCTTT; CDR3: CASSQDRVRAFF
size: NA; D: NA; V: TRBV14; J: TRBJ2-7; DNA: TGTGCCAGCTATCTTAGTGGGGGCCACGAGCAGTACTTC; CDR3: CASYLSGGHEQYF
size: NA; D: NA; V: TRBV29-1; J: TRBJ2-7; DNA: TGCAGCGCCGCAGGGATACAGGGTATCGGGTACGAGCAGTACTTC; CDR3: CSAAGIQGIGYEQYF